This TCR beta chain derives from a study of molecular identifiers for immune sequencing clone quantification. From germline, CDR1 is SGDLS and CDR2 YYNGEE. The CDR3 is 15 residues long. V shed 6 bases and J 1 base; nucleotides not matched to a gene: 8. TCRdb called the PCR reads again in MiXCR, with one record for every CDR3 protein. The sample includes 88,000 or so distinct CDR3 sequences, approximately 22% of them seen just once. This clonotype has more than one count but fewer than ten. The V gene is TRBV9, the J gene TRBJ2-5, with 8 bases that match TRBD2. Sequencing was performed on naive CD8+ T cells from blood, with Jurkat cell RNA spiked in. Subset: FACS-sorted CD8+CD4-CCR7+CD45RA+ naive T cells. The receptor comes from a human donor in good health. Some libraries in this study had Jurkat cell RNA spiked in. The DNA of the CDR3 is TGTGCCAGCAACGAGGGACTAGGGGCCCAAGAGACCCAGTACTTC. This codes for CASNEGLGAQETQYF.